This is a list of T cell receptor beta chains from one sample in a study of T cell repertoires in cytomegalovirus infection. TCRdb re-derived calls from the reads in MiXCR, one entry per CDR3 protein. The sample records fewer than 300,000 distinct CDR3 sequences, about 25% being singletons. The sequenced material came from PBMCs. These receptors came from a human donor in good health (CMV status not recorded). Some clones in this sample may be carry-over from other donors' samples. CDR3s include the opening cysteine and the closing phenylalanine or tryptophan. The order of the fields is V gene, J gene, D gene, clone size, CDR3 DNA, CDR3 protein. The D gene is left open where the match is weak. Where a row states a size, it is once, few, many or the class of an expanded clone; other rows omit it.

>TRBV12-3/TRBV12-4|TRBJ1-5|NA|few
TGTGCCAGCAGTCCCTCTACACTTAGCAATCAGCCCCAGCATTTT
CASSPSTLSNQPQHF
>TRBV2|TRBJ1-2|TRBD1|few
TGTGCCAGCACCATACAGGGGGCGAAAGGCTACACCTTC
CASTIQGAKGYTF
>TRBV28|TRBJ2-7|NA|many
TGTGCCAGCACCAAACTCACTAGTTCCTACGAGCAGTACTTC
CASTKLTSSYEQYF
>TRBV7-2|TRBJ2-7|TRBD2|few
TGTGCCAGCAGCTTAGCGGTAGCGGGGGCCTACGAGCAGTACTTC
CASSLAVAGAYEQYF
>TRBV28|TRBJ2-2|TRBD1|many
TGTGCCAGCAGATCGGACAGGGCGGTAGCCGGGGAGCTGTTTTTT
CASRSDRAVAGELFF
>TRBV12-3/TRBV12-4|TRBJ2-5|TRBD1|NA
TGTGCCAGCAGTGCTCGACAGGGGGTGAGGCAAGAGACCCAGTACTTC
CASSARQGVRQETQYF
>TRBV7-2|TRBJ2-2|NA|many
TGTGCCAGCAGCTCTTCTGGGGCAGCACCCGGGGAGCTGTTTTTT
CASSSSGAAPGELFF
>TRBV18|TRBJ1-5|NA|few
TGTGCCAGCTCCCCGGACAGCGGGAGTCAGCCCCAGCATTTT
CASSPDSGSQPQHF
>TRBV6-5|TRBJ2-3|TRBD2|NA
TGTGCCAGCCGTAGCGGGGGGAGAGATACGCAGTATTTT
CASRSGGRDTQYF
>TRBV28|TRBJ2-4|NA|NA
TGTGCCAGCAGTTTATCGGGACATCAAAACATTCAGTACTTC
CASSLSGHQNIQYF
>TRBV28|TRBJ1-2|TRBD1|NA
TGTGCCAGCCGGGACAGGGGACGTGGCTACACCTTC
CASRDRGRGYTF
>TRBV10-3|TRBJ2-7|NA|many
TGTGCCACATCAAGGGCCTCCGGGGACGAGCAGTACTTC
CATSRASGDEQYF
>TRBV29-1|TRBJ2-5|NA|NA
TGCAGCGTTGAAGGGGTAGAGTCTAAAGAGACCCAGTACTTC
CSVEGVESKETQYF
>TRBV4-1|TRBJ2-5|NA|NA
TGCGCCAGCAGCCAAGGTGTGCGGGACAGACAAGAGACCCAGTACTTC
CASSQGVRDRQETQYF
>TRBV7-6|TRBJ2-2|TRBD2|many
TGTGCCAGCAGCAGAAGGCTAGCGGGGTACACCGGGGAGCTGTTTTTT
CASSRRLAGYTGELFF
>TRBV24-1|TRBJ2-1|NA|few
TGTGCCACCAGTGATAGCCGTAGGGGCAATGAGCAGTTCTTC
CATSDSRRGNEQFF
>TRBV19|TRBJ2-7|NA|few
TGTGCCAGTAGTCCAGGGATCAGCGCCTACGAGCAGTACTTC
CASSPGISAYEQYF
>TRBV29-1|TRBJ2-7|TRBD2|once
TGCAGCGTGGGGGGAGCGGGGGGCTCCTACGAGCAGTACTTC
CSVGGAGGSYEQYF
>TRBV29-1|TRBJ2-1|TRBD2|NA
TGCAGCGCCGAATGGCTAGCGGGGGGGGAGCAGTTCTTC
CSAEWLAGGEQFF
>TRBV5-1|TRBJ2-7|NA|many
TGCGCCAGTCAACCGGGGAGGGGGAACTCCTACGAGCAGTACTTC
CASQPGRGNSYEQYF
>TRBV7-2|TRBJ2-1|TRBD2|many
TGTGCCAGCAGCCCCCCGGGACTAGCAGCCGGTGAGCAGTTCTTC
CASSPPGLAAGEQFF
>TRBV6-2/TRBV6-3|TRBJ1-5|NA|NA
TGTGCCACCTTATACGGGTTAGGTCAGCCCCAGCATTTT
CATLYGLGQPQHF
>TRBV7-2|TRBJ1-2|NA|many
TGTGCCAGCAGCTTAGGGCGGACGAACTATGGCTACACCTTC
CASSLGRTNYGYTF
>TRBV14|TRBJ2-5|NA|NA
TGTGCCAGCAGCCACAGGGGCATTTTGAGGGAAAGGGAGACCCAGTACTTC
CASSHRGILRERETQYF
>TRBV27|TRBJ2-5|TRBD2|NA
TGTGCCAGCAGAATAAGAGCGGGGGGGCCCCAAGAGACCCAGTACTTC
CASRIRAGGPQETQYF
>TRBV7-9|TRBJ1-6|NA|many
TGTGCCAGCACCCGGGACCTGAATTCACCCCTCCACTTT
CASTRDLNSPLHF
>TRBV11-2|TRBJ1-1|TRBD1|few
TGTGCCAGCAGCTTAGGTTTTGGACAGGGGGACACTGAAGCTTTCTTT
CASSLGFGQGDTEAFF
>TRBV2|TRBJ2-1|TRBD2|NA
TGTGCCAGCAGTGACGGCGGGAGCAGGAATGAGCAGTTCTTC
CASSDGGSRNEQFF
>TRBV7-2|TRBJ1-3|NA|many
TGTGCCAGCAGCTTAGACTCACGGATCTCTGGAAACACCATATATTTT
CASSLDSRISGNTIYF
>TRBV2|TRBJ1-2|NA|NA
TGTGCCAGCAGTGAAGTGGGACTCAGGAACTATGGCTACACCTTC
CASSEVGLRNYGYTF
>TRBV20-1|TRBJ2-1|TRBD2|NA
TGCAGTGCTCCCGGGACTAGCGGGGTAAATGAGCAGTTCTTC
CSAPGTSGVNEQFF
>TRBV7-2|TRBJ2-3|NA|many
TGTGCCAGCAGCTCACTCGGAAATCCCAGCACAGATACGCAGTATTTT
CASSSLGNPSTDTQYF
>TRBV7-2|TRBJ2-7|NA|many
TGTGCCAGCAGCTCATCGCACACCCCTGGCCTCTACGAGCAGTACTTC
CASSSSHTPGLYEQYF
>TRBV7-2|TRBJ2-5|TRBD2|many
TGTGCCAGCACCCTCGGTGCGGGGGGGCGGGAGACCCAGTACTTC
CASTLGAGGRETQYF
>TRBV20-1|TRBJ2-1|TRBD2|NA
TGCAGTGCTCCCGGGACTAGCGTCCTTCGGGGGGATGAGCAGTTCTTC
CSAPGTSVLRGDEQFF
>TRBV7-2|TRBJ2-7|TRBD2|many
TGTGCCAGCAGCTTAAAAGGAGCGGGAGGATACGAGCAGTACTTC
CASSLKGAGGYEQYF
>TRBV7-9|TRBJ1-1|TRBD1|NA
TGTGCCAGCAGCCTCTTCTCGGGACAGGGGGCTGAAGCTTTCTTT
CASSLFSGQGAEAFF
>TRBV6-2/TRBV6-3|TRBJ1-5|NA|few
TGTGCCAGCAGTTACGCGGGTGGTAGCAATCAGCCCCAGCATTTT
CASSYAGGSNQPQHF
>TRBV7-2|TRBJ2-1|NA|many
TGTGCCAGCAGCCCAACCGGACCCCCAACCTACAATGAGCAGTTCTTC
CASSPTGPPTYNEQFF
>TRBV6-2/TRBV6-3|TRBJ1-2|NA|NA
TGTGCCAGCAGCTCCTACAGGGAGATGGCTATCTATGGCTACACCTTC
CASSSYREMAIYGYTF
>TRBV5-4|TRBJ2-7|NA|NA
TGTGCCAGCAGCTTGGACAGGATGTCTGCGCAGTACTTC
CASSLDRMSAQYF
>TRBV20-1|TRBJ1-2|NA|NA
TGCAGTGCTAGAGGGGAGGTGGCAGTAGCTGGCTACACCTTC
CSARGEVAVAGYTF
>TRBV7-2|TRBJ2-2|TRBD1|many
TGTGCCAGCAGCTCCACAGGGGTGAACACCGGGGAGCTGTTTTTT
CASSSTGVNTGELFF
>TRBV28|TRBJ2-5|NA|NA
TGTGCCAGCAGTTCCAGAGCGGAGTACCAAGAGACCCAGTACTTC
CASSSRAEYQETQYF
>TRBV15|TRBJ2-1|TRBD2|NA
TGTGCCACCAGCAGAGAACTAGCGGGGGATCTTTACAATGAGCAGTTCTTC
CATSRELAGDLYNEQFF
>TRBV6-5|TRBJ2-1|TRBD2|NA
TGTGCCGCCGGGCGGCTAGCGGGGAACAATGAGCAGTTCTTC
CAAGRLAGNNEQFF
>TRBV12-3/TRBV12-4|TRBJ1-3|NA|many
TGTGCCAGCAGGAAATTTCAGGGGTTTGGAAACACCATATATTTT
CASRKFQGFGNTIYF
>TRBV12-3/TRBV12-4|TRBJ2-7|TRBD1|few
TGTGCCAGCAGTTTTACAGGGGCCCCTTGGGAGCAGTACTTC
CASSFTGAPWEQYF
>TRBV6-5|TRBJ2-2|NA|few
TGTGCCAGCAGTCGCCAGGGTATTGACACCGGGGAGCTGTTTTTT
CASSRQGIDTGELFF
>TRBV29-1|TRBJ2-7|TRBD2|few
TGCAGCGTTGAAGCGGGGGGAAGCTCCTACGAGCAGTACTTC
CSVEAGGSSYEQYF
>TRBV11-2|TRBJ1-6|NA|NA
TGTGCCTGCAGCTTTGACAGCGAATATAATTCACCCCTCCACTTT
CACSFDSEYNSPLHF
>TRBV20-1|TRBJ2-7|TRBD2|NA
TGCAGTGCTAGAGATCGTCGTCTAGCGGGGGGCTACGAGCAGTACTTC
CSARDRRLAGGYEQYF
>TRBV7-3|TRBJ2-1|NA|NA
TGTGCCAGCAGCCCGTTCATAGAGCAGTTCTTC
CASSPFIEQFF
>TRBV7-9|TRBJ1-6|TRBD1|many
TGTGCCAGCAGCTTGGGACAGAGCCTCCACTTT
CASSLGQSLHF
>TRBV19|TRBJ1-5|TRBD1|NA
TGTGCCAGTATAGAGGGGGCCAGCAATCAGCCCCAGCATTTT
CASIEGASNQPQHF
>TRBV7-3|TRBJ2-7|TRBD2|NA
TGTGCCAGCAGCAGCACTAGCGGCTCCTACGAGCAGTACTTC
CASSSTSGSYEQYF
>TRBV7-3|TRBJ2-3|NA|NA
TGTGCCAGCAGCTCACAGCAGACAGATACGCAGTATTTT
CASSSQQTDTQYF
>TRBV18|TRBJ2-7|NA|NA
TGTGCCAGCTCACCGTGGCAGTCTACCTACGAGCAGTACTTC
CASSPWQSTYEQYF